These 30 T cell receptor beta chains were all obtained from the same sample, sequenced in a study of cytomegalovirus exposure and HLA in healthy donors. Researchers ran the PCR with 60 Vbeta and 13 Jbeta primers. TCRdb keeps only in-frame clones here, not all; method: immunoSEQ multiplex PCR. The table shows 60,000 to 65,000 clones, with roughly 80% occurring only once. Sequencing was carried out using PBMCs. Receptors were obtained from a woman in her forties in good health and CMV-seropositive.

This chain links TRBV19 with TRBJ1-2; D might be TRBD1 (6 bases). The CDR3 loop spans 14 amino acids. The ends were cut back, 7 bases at V and 4 bases at J, with 16 bases in the middle. Germline CDR1 and CDR2: LNHDA and SQIVND (reference sequence). For the CDR3, the DNA is TGTGCCAGTACCGTTACAGGGCAAAGCTATGGCTACACCTTC. Translating gives CASTVTGQSYGYTF.

The chain links TRBV9 to TRBJ1-4, with D possibly TRBD1 on 5 matching bases. The germline CDR1 and CDR2 sequences are SGDLS and YYNGEE. V was trimmed by 2 bases and J by 7 bases, leaving 15 bases between them. The CDR3 is 15 amino acids. CDR3 bases: TGTGCCAGCAGCGTCTCGGGCCTCGGGGGTGAAAAACTGTTTTTT. Translating it yields CASSVSGLGGEKLFF. Full variable domain (rest looked up from reference TRBV9 and TRBJ1-4): DSGVTQTPKHLITATGQRVTLRCSPRSGDLSVYWYQQSLDQGLQFLIQYYNGEERAKGNILERFSAQQFPDLHSELNLSSLELGDSALYFCASSVSGLGGEKLFFGSGTQLSVL.

V and J are TRBV7-2 and TRBJ2-3; 10 bases line up with TRBD2. CDR3 length: 16 residues. Trimming at V came to 6 bases and at J to 3 bases, leaving 9 bases not matched to a gene. Germline loops: CDR1 SGHTA, CDR2 FQGNSA. DNA for the CDR3: TGTGCCAGCAGTTTCTCTAGCGGGGGCGGGACAGATACGCAGTATTTT. Residues: CASSFSSGGGTDTQYF.

The rearrangement links TRBV6-5 to TRBJ2-3; 9 bases line up with TRBD2. V dropped 8 bases and J dropped 5; count of bases not matched to a gene: 11. Germline V gene data show CDR1 as MNHEY and CDR2 as SVGAGI. The CDR3 extends over 15 amino acids. The CDR3: CASHGAGGAEDTQYF. CDR3 in DNA: TGTGCCAGCCACGGAGCGGGGGGTGCCGAAGATACGCAGTATTTT.

This chain uses TRBV6-6 with TRBJ1-5; TRBD1 might be the D (5 bases). There are 15 residues in the CDR3. Looked up from germline, CDR1 is MNHNY and CDR2 is SVGAGI (reference sequence). With 4 bases removed from V and 2 bases from J, the gap between germline ends came to 12 bases. Written as DNA, the CDR3 is TGTGCCAGCAGTTTACGACCGGGGGGCAATCAGCCCCAGCATTTT. Its translation: CASSLRPGGNQPQHF.

The chain recombines TRBV11-2 with TRBJ2-5; TRBD1 matches at 7 bases. Germline CDR1 is SGHAT and CDR2 is FQNNGV. Trimming cost V 6 bases and J 5 bases; bases outside gene matches: 9. The CDR3 totals 14 residues. In DNA form, the CDR3 reads TGTGCCAGCAGTTCCCCGGGCAGGGGGGAGACCCAGTACTTC. Residues: CASSSPGRGETQYF. The full variable domain, completed using reference TRBV11-2 and TRBJ2-5, is EAGVAQSPRYKIIEKRQSVAFWCNPISGHATLYWYQQILGQGPKLLIQFQNNGVVDDSQLPKDRFSAERLKGVDSTLKIQPAKLEDSAVYLCASSSPGRGETQYFGPGTRLLVL.

This chain links TRBV7-3 with TRBJ2-7; 9 bases fit TRBD2. The V gene end was trimmed by 3 bases and the J gene end by 6 bases; junction bases not matched to a gene: 6. Germline V CDR1 and CDR2: SGHTA, FQGTGA. This CDR3 contains 14 residues. This CDR3 is CASSFGSGGAEQYF. For the CDR3, the DNA is TGTGCCAGCAGCTTTGGTAGCGGGGGAGCCGAGCAGTACTTC.

The chain combines TRBV29-1 with TRBJ1-1, with D possibly matching TRBD1 (5 bases). CDR1 is SQVTM, CDR2 ANQGSEA, per germline. The CDR3 spans 13 residues. V lost 5 bases, J lost 1 base, and 11 bases lay in between. The CDR3 DNA sequence: TGCAGCGTTTTTCAGGGTACGAACACTGAAGCTTTCTTT. Amino acids: CSVFQGTNTEAFF.

This sequence joins TRBV9 and TRBJ2-3; 8 bases map to TRBD2. V shed 7 bases and J 2 bases; nucleotides not matched to a gene: 3. CDR1 SGDLS and CDR2 YYNGEE come from the germline V gene. The CDR3 covers 13 residues. CDR3 in amino acids: CASQGLVTDTQYF. In DNA, the CDR3 is TGTGCCAGCCAGGGACTAGTCACAGATACGCAGTATTTT.

The J gene is TRBJ2-7, the V gene TRBV9; 10 bases match TRBD1. In germline, CDR1 is SGDLS, CDR2 YYNGEE. V was clipped by 0 bases and J by 5 bases; unmatched bases: 8. The CDR3 extends over 16 amino acids. DNA of the CDR3: TGTGCCAGCAGCGTAGACATGGGACAGGGGTTGAACGAGCAGTACTTC. It encodes CASSVDMGQGLNEQYF.

The chain is built from TRBV4-1 and TRBJ2-2, with a possible D match to TRBD1 (6 bases). The CDR3 contains 14 residues. V shed 0 bases and J shed 4 bases, with 6 bases lying between them. Germline V gene data show CDR1 as MGHRA and CDR2 as YSYEKL. CDR3 protein: CASSQEGGTGELFF. In nucleotides, the CDR3 is TGCGCCAGCAGCCAAGAAGGGGGCACCGGGGAGCTGTTTTTT.

In this sample, this clone turned up a few times. The CDR3 DNA reads TGTGCCAGCAGGTCTACAGGATTCTCTGGAAACACCATATATTTT. Translating gives CASRSTGFSGNTIYF. The rearrangement links TRBV7-9 to TRBJ1-3; tentatively, D is TRBD1 (5 bases). Trimming removed 6 bases from V and 0 bases from J, with 12 bases in between. CDR1 SEHNR and CDR2 FQNEAQ come from the germline V gene (reference sequence). The CDR3 consists of 15 residues. The complete variable domain, with remaining parts taken from reference TRBV7-9 and TRBJ1-3, reads DTGVSQNPRHKITKRGQNVTFRCDPISEHNRLYWYRQTLGQGPEFLTYFQNEAQLEKSRLLSDRFSAERPKGSFSTLEIQRTEQGDSAMYLCASRSTGFSGNTIYFGEGSWLTVV.

This sequence joins TRBV30 and TRBJ1-3, with no clear D. Trimming left V 2 bases short and J 2 bases short, with 10 bases between. The CDR3 is made up of 14 amino acids. Looked up from germline, CDR1 is GTSNPN and CDR2 is SVGIG (reference sequence). CDR3 DNA: TGTGCCTGGAGTAAAATCCGCGCTGGAAACACCATATATTTT. It codes for CAWSKIRAGNTIYF.

The V call is TRBV6-1, the J call TRBJ1-2, with D perhaps matching TRBD1 (5 bases). This CDR3 region has 14 residues. Per germline, CDR1 MNHNS and CDR2 SASEGT. The V gene lost 1 base and the J gene lost 7 bases, with 13 bases spanning the gap. The CDR3 is CASSEVGASGGYTF. The CDR3 nucleotides read TGTGCCAGCAGTGAAGTAGGGGCCTCTGGTGGCTACACCTTC.

The chain has TRBV6-5 and TRBJ1-6; tentatively, D is TRBD1 (6 bases). The CDR3 is made up of 14 amino acids. V lost 5 bases, J lost 7 bases, and 12 bases lay in between. CDR1 and CDR2 from the germline V gene are MNHEY and SVGAGI. The CDR3 DNA reads as TGTGCCAGCAGTAACAGGGCCCCAAATTCACCCCTCCACTTT. It codes for CASSNRAPNSPLHF.

This clone has just a few counts. V gene TRBV6-6 combines with J gene TRBJ2-3; 8 bases match TRBD2. Germline V lookup: CDR1 MNHNY, CDR2 SVGAGI (reference sequence). Unmatched junction bases numbered 3, after V lost 0 bases and J lost 10 bases. CDR3 length equals 13 residues. The CDR3 DNA reads as TGTGCCAGCAGTTACTCGGCGGGGGGTTCGCAGTATTTT. Translated, it gives CASSYSAGGSQYF.

This rearrangement joins TRBV6-1 to TRBJ1-2, with TRBD1 matching 8 bases. The junction had 11 bases not matched to a gene; V was cut back by 6 bases and J by 8 bases. CDR3 size: 14 residues. In germline, CDR1 is MNHNS, CDR2 SASEGT. The CDR3: CASRVTGGLRGYTF. The CDR3 DNA reads TGTGCCAGCAGGGTTACAGGGGGGCTGCGGGGCTACACCTTC.

This sequence joins TRBV18 and TRBJ2-1; 9 bases map to TRBD1. This CDR3 comprises 16 residues. Germline V gene lookup returns CDR1 KGHSH and CDR2 LQKENI. After removal of 3 bases from V and 7 bases from J, the junction contained 10 bases not matched to a gene. The CDR3 DNA sequence: TGTGCCAGCTCACCTGGCGGGTCGGGGACAGGGAATGAGCAGTTCTTC. Amino acid sequence: CASSPGGSGTGNEQFF.

The chain recombines TRBV30 with TRBJ1-5; 11 nucleotides line up with TRBD1. Losses at the gene ends were 3 bases for V and 6 bases for J; bases not matched to a gene: 7. In germline, CDR1 is GTSNPN, CDR2 SVGIG (reference sequence). This CDR3 has 15 amino acids. CDR3 bases: TGTGCCTGGAGCCCAGGACAGGGGGCCGCTCAGCCCCAGCATTTT. It encodes CAWSPGQGAAQPQHF. The variable domain in full, completed from reference TRBV30 and TRBJ1-5, reads SQTIHQWPATLVQPVGSPLSLECTVEGTSNPNLYWYRQAAGRGLQLLFYSVGIGQISSEVPQNLSASRPQDRQFILSSKKLLLSDSGFYLCAWSPGQGAAQPQHFGDGTRLSIL.

This clone was seen only once. This chain links TRBV27 with TRBJ1-2; 8 nucleotides agree with TRBD1. The CDR3 is 14 residues long. From germline, CDR1 is MNHEY and CDR2 SMNVEV (reference sequence). Germline trimming cut 6 bases from V and 8 bases from J; bases unmatched to any gene: 11. The CDR3 region has the DNA TGTGCCAGCAGGGACAGGGACCGGGTAGGGGGCTACACCTTC. This encodes CASRDRDRVGGYTF.

The chain employs TRBV14 and TRBJ2-2; 7 positions match TRBD1. The CDR3 sequence is 17 residues long. J lost 1 base, V lost 3 bases, and 8 bases had no gene match. The germline CDR1 and CDR2 sequences are SGHDN and FVKESK. This CDR3 is CASSHRDRVLNTGELFF. The DNA of the CDR3 is TGTGCCAGCAGCCACCGAGACAGGGTATTGAACACCGGGGAGCTGTTTTTT. The entire variable domain, with the rest obtained from reference TRBV14 and TRBJ2-2, is as follows: EAGVTQFPSHSVIEKGQTVTLRCDPISGHDNLYWYRRVMGKEIKFLLHFVKESKQDESGMPNNRFLAERTGGTYSTLKVQPAELEDSGVYFCASSHRDRVLNTGELFFGEGSRLTVL.

The V and J genes are TRBV7-2 and TRBJ2-1; 7 nucleotides agree with TRBD1. Per the germline V gene, CDR1 is SGHTA and CDR2 is FQGNSA. V trimming: 5 bases; J trimming: 8 bases; junction bases outside the gene matches: 6. This CDR3 contains 13 residues. The CDR3 DNA is TGTGCCAGCAGCGAACAGGGGCGGTATGAGCAGTTCTTC. Protein: CASSEQGRYEQFF.

The CDR3 region is CASSLVAGNQPQHF. CDR3 in DNA: TGCGCCAGCAGCTTGGTGGCTGGCAATCAGCCCCAGCATTTT. The V gene is TRBV5-1, the J gene TRBJ1-5; D is unresolved. With 0 bases removed from V and 2 bases from J, the gap between germline ends came to 6 bases. The length of the CDR3 is 14 residues. The V gene's germline CDR1 is SGHRS and CDR2 YFSETQ.

V usage is TRBV5-1 and J usage is TRBJ2-5; 10 bases are shared with TRBD2. This CDR3 is built from 16 residues. V was clipped by 2 bases and J by 2 bases; unmatched bases: 6. Germline V gene data show CDR1 as SGHRS and CDR2 as YFSETQ. The CDR3 spells CASSLYLAGAQETQYF. The CDR3 nucleotides read TGCGCCAGCAGCTTATATCTAGCGGGGGCTCAAGAGACCCAGTACTTC.

The chain has TRBV4-3 and TRBJ2-3; 8 bases match TRBD2. CDR1 LGHNA and CDR2 YSLEER come from the germline V gene. With 1 base clipped from V and 1 base from J, the junction kept 4 bases outside the gene matches. CDR3 length: 16 residues. CDR3 region: CASSQGAGGRTDTQYF. Here the CDR3 DNA reads TGCGCCAGCAGCCAAGGCGCGGGGGGACGCACAGATACGCAGTATTTT.

V usage is TRBV2 and J usage is TRBJ2-7; no clear D gene. V gave up 6 bases and J gave up 1 base, with 10 bases separating them. The CDR3 runs to 13 residues. CDR1 and CDR2 from the germline V gene are SNHLY and FYNNEI. This chain's CDR3 is CASRVPGSYEQYF. The CDR3 nucleotides read TGTGCCAGCAGGGTCCCGGGTTCCTACGAGCAGTACTTC.

The chain uses TRBV7-9 and TRBJ1-4, with 8 bases fitting TRBD1. The CDR3 is made up of 16 amino acids. Germline CDR1 is SEHNR and CDR2 is FQNEAQ (reference sequence). The junction had 5 bases not matched to a gene; V was cut back by 1 base and J by 4 bases. The CDR3 here is CASSLGATGGNEKLFF. The CDR3 nucleotides read TGTGCCAGCAGCTTAGGGGCCACAGGGGGTAATGAAAAACTGTTTTTT.

This chain uses TRBV19 with TRBJ1-3; TRBD1 agrees at 9 bases. The CDR3 consists of 17 residues. J gave up 1 base and V 5 bases, and 9 bases lay outside the gene matches. CDR1 and CDR2 from the germline V gene are LNHDA and SQIVND (reference sequence). This CDR3 reads CASSFSTGTGSGNTIYF. The DNA of the CDR3 is TGTGCCAGTAGTTTCTCCACCGGGACAGGGTCTGGAAACACCATATATTTT.

This clone turned up a few times. The J gene is TRBJ1-2, the V gene TRBV5-1; D gene unclear. The ends were cut back, 0 bases at V and 3 bases at J, with 6 bases in the middle. The CDR3 runs 13 residues. Germline CDR1 and CDR2: SGHRS and YFSETQ. The CDR3 is CASSLGGDYGYTF. The CDR3 nucleotides are TGCGCCAGCAGCTTGGGGGGAGACTATGGCTACACCTTC.

The J gene is TRBJ1-1, the V gene TRBV5-1; 7 bases match TRBD1. The CDR3 has 17 amino acids. Germline loops: CDR1 SGHRS, CDR2 YFSETQ. V trimming: 1 base; J trimming: 1 base; junction bases outside the gene matches: 10. The CDR3: CASSLLPMGQQNTEAFF. CDR3 sequence (DNA): TGCGCCAGCAGCTTGCTACCTATGGGACAGCAGAACACTGAAGCTTTCTTT.